This TCR beta chain came from a study of blood T cell repertoires in COVID-19. About the study: The United States, Italy and Spain provided the acute and convalescent COVID-19 samples. PBMCs, B-cell-depleted T cells, or T cells provided the cDNA or gDNA that made up the material.

Trimming removed 1 base at V and 1 base at J, with 4 bases between. Germline V CDR1 and CDR2: SEHNR, FQNEAQ (reference sequence). The CDR3 totals 14 residues. This clone appeared a few times. The authors' processing: Reference gene primer amplification yielded estimated nucleated cell counts. Sequencing was performed with immunoSEQ multiplex PCR; in TCRdb, only in-frame clones are kept and a portion is missing. V and J calls and clone size are as listed in that table; D and trimming were resolved from the DNA. The sample holds more than 95,000 clones, under 80% seen once. The sequence was collected from a man aged 45 to 65 with acute or convalescent COVID-19. This chain links TRBV7-9 with TRBJ2-2; D unresolved. Sequences were obtained from peripheral blood. The CDR3 loop is CASSLGQNTGELFF. CDR3 DNA: TGTGCCAGCAGCTTAGGACAGAACACCGGGGAGCTGTTTTTT.